This T cell receptor (beta chain) was observed in a study of Graves' ophthalmopathy and Graves' hyperthyroidism. For repertoire sequencing, the TCR beta CDR3 regions were amplified from RNA transcripts. RT-PCR was first run with HTBI primers, then multiplex PCR in a second round. TCRdb processed the multiplex PCR reads anew with MiXCR; each CDR3 protein has one entry. The repertoire includes under 350,000 distinct CDR3 sequences, roughly 15% of them detected once, and 9% to 15% sits in the top ten. Study findings and constraints: Blood also carried most expanded thyroid clonotypes exceeding 0.001 frequency. A 13-signature model separated ophthalmopathy from stable hyperthyroidism, just over 85% sensitivity, about 81% specificity.

This clonotype was recorded many times. Its target is unknown. Sequence at one end of the junction differs from germline and may be a read error. Germline V lookup: CDR1 SGHAT, CDR2 FQDESV (reference sequence). This CDR3 has 15 residues. Where ophthalmopathy was present, donors had moderate-to-severe activity, CAS ≥3, NOSPECS ≥4 and duration under 3 months. The clonotype was recovered from an adult man with Graves' ophthalmopathy. The sample consisted of peripheral blood. This chain connects TRBV11-1 to TRBJ2-1, with D perhaps TRBD2 (5 bases). CDR3 sequence: CTSSPILEWGNEQFF. DNA of the CDR3: TGTACCAGCAGCCCAATACTAGAGTGGGGCAATGAGCAGTTCTTC.